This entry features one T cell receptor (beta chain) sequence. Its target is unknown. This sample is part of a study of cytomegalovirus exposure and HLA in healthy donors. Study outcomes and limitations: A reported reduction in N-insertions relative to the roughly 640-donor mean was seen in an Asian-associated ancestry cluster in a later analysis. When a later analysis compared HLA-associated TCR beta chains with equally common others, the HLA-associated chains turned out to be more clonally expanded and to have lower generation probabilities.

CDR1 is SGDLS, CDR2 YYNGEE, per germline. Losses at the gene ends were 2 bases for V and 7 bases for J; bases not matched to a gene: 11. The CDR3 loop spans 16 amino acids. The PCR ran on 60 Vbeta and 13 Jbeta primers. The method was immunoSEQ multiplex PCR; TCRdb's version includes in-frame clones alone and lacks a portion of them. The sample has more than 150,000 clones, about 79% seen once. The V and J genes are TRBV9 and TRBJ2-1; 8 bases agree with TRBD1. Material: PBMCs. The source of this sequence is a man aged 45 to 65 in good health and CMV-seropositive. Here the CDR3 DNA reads TGTGCCAGCAGCGTTAAGACCGGGACAGGCCTAAATGAGCAGTTCTTC. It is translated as CASSVKTGTGLNEQFF.